This entry lists 12 T cell receptor beta chains sequenced from one sample in a study of blood T cell repertoires in COVID-19. Sequenced by immunoSEQ multiplex PCR; TCRdb stores in-frame clones only, minus some. The repertoire holds tens of thousands of clones, with about 80% as singletons. Sequenced: peripheral blood. The receptors here all came from a woman aged 80 or over with acute or convalescent COVID-19.

The J gene is TRBJ2-2, the V gene TRBV7-2; 11 nucleotides align to TRBD2. CDR3 length: 16 residues. The V gene's germline CDR1 is SGHTA and CDR2 FQGNSA. V dropped 0 bases and J dropped 4; count of bases not matched to a gene: 1. CDR3 in amino acids: CASSLASGRGTGELFF. The CDR3 DNA reads TGTGCCAGCAGCTTAGCTAGCGGGAGGGGCACCGGGGAGCTGTTTTTT.

The chain has TRBV5-1 and TRBJ1-3; no reliable D call. This CDR3 spans 17 amino acids. Germline loops: CDR1 SGHRS, CDR2 YFSETQ. The V end was cut by 4 bases, the J end by 0 bases, with 17 bases between. CDR3: CASSEYSTLYSGNTIYF. In DNA, the CDR3 is TGCGCCAGCAGCGAGTACAGTACGCTTTACTCTGGAAACACCATATATTTT. The whole variable domain, filled in from reference TRBV5-1 and TRBJ1-3, reads KAGVTQTPRYLIKTRGQQVTLSCSPISGHRSVSWYQQTPGQGLQFLFEYFSETQRNKGNFPGRFSGRQFSNSRSEMNVSTLELGDSALYLCASSEYSTLYSGNTIYFGEGSWLTVV.

The chain joins TRBV19 to TRBJ2-1; D may be TRBD2 (6 bases). Between the trimmed V and J ends, which lost 4 bases and 10 bases, there was a span of 11 bases. CDR1 and CDR2 (germline): LNHDA, SQIVND (reference sequence). The CDR3 spans 12 residues. The DNA of the CDR3 is TGTGCCAGTAGTAGGAGGGGAGACGAGCAGTTCTTC. Translating gives CASSRRGDEQFF.

This clone was observed a single time. The V and J genes are TRBV6-5 and TRBJ1-3; D not resolved. CDR3 length: 16 residues. Trimming pared 0 bases from V and 0 bases from J, leaving 9 bases between. Germline V gives CDR1 MNHEY, CDR2 SVGAGI. This CDR3 reads CASSYSGSNSGNTIYF. The DNA of the CDR3 is TGTGCCAGCAGTTACTCGGGCTCAAACTCTGGAAACACCATATATTTT.

The rearrangement links TRBV2 to TRBJ2-7, with D possibly being TRBD1 (6 bases). The germline gives CDR1 SNHLY, CDR2 FYNNEI. Trimming took off 7 bases at V and 8 bases at J, with 18 bases between the two ends. The CDR3 extends over 13 amino acids. The CDR3 here is CASTLGASTQQYF. The DNA for the CDR3 is TGTGCCAGCACCCTGGGGGCTTCCACCCAGCAGTACTTC.

This clone was found a few times. This sequence joins TRBV7-6 and TRBJ2-2, with 8 bases fitting TRBD2. This CDR3 comprises 15 residues. Germline V gives CDR1 SGHVS, CDR2 FNYEAQ. V gave up 2 bases and J gave up 6 bases; unmatched junction bases: 5. The CDR3 reads CASSLNLAGAGELFF. The CDR3 bases are TGTGCCAGCAGCTTAAATCTAGCGGGCGCCGGGGAGCTGTTTTTT.

In this sample, this clone turned up a few times. The chain uses TRBV7-2 and TRBJ1-2; 8 bases are shared with TRBD1. The CDR3 runs 14 residues. Germline CDR1 reads SGHTA; CDR2 reads FQGNSA. Trimming cost V 5 bases and J 0 bases; bases outside gene matches: 2. The DNA of the CDR3 is TGTGCCAGCAGCGGACAGGGAACTAACTATGGCTACACCTTC. Translated: CASSGQGTNYGYTF.

The CDR3 nucleotides are TGTGCCAGCAGCATCAACCTGGGACAGGGGGTGGAAAATGAGCAGTTCTTC. Translating gives CASSINLGQGVENEQFF. V and J are TRBV7-9 and TRBJ2-1; TRBD1 matches at 11 bases. Germline-derived CDR1 and CDR2 are SEHNR and FQNEAQ (reference sequence). Unmatched junction bases numbered 13, after V lost 5 bases and J lost 7 bases. The CDR3 consists of 17 residues. Filled out from reference TRBV7-9 and TRBJ2-1, the complete variable domain reads DTGVSQNPRHKITKRGQNVTFRCDPISEHNRLYWYRQTLGQGPEFLTYFQNEAQLEKSRLLSDRFSAERPKGSFSTLEIQRTEQGDSAMYLCASSINLGQGVENEQFFGPGTRLTVL.

In its sample, this clone was seen once. CDR3 DNA sequence: TGCGCCAGCAGCCAAGATACACGGCGGGAGACCCAGTACTTC. This encodes CASSQDTRRETQYF. The rearrangement joins TRBV4-1 to TRBJ2-5; no clear D gene. V was pared by 0 bases and J by 5 bases, with 10 bases between. Germline assignment: CDR1 MGHRA and CDR2 YSYEKL. The CDR3 has 14 residues.

The V call is TRBV3-1 (or the pseudogene TRBV3-2), the J call TRBJ1-3; 11 bases match TRBD1. The CDR3 runs to 15 residues. Germline V gives CDR1 LGHDT, CDR2 YNNKEL (reference sequence). J was trimmed by 4 bases and V by 5 bases; bases with no gene match: 4. CDR3: CASSFGQGAGNTIYF. The CDR3 bases are TGTGCCAGCAGCTTCGGACAGGGGGCAGGAAACACCATATATTTT.

The chain recombines TRBV30 with TRBJ2-1, with 7 bases lining up with TRBD2. This CDR3 region has 16 residues. CDR1 and CDR2 (germline): GTSNPN, SVGIG (reference sequence). The V gene end was trimmed by 0 bases and the J gene end by 0 bases; junction bases not matched to a gene: 5. CDR3: CAWSVRRTSSYNEQFF. CDR3 in DNA: TGTGCCTGGAGTGTACGTAGGACTAGCTCCTACAATGAGCAGTTCTTC.

The chain has TRBV30 and TRBJ1-5; unclear D gene. The ends were cut back, 3 bases at V and 0 bases at J, with 9 bases in the middle. Germline-derived CDR1 and CDR2 are GTSNPN and SVGIG (reference sequence). CDR3 length: 14 amino acids. CDR3 coding DNA: TGTGCCTGGAGCACGGGGAATAGCAATCAGCCCCAGCATTTT. Amino acid sequence: CAWSTGNSNQPQHF.